One and the same sample provided the 2 T cell receptor beta chains below, sequenced in a study of PD-1 blockade in classical Hodgkin lymphoma. Measured with immunoSEQ multiplex PCR; TCRdb has only the in-frame clones, and not every one. The sample carries roughly 61,000 clones, approximately 90% recorded once. All patients experienced relapse after autologous stem cell transplantation, and brentuximab vedotin exposure was variable. The specimen comprised peripheral blood mononuclear cells (PBMCs), sampled before the second cycle of nivolumab. These receptors came from a human donor with classical Hodgkin lymphoma.

This clone was counted once. This rearrangement joins TRBV7-3 to TRBJ2-7; possible D gene TRBD1, 6 bases. V was shortened by 2 bases and J by 0 bases, with 11 bases between the two germline ends. This CDR3 has 15 residues. CDR1 is SGHTA and CDR2 is FQGTGA in the germline V gene. In nucleotides, the CDR3 is TGTGCCAGCAGCTTAGTAAGGGACATCTCCTACGAGCAGTACTTC. Translation: CASSLVRDISYEQYF.

This clone occurred a few times. The chain joins TRBV2 to TRBJ1-1; 8 nucleotides match TRBD1. Germline CDR1 is SNHLY and CDR2 is FYNNEI. Trimming at V came to 2 bases and at J to 3 bases, leaving 5 bases not matched to a gene. CDR3 length equals 15 residues. CDR3 coding DNA: TGTGCCAGCAGTGAACCCCGGACAGGGCACACTGAAGCTTTCTTT. Protein: CASSEPRTGHTEAFF. The variable domain in full, completed from reference TRBV2 and TRBJ1-1, reads EPEVTQTPSHQVTQMGQEVILRCVPISNHLYFYWYRQILGQKVEFLVSFYNNEISEKSEIFDDQFSVERPDGSNFTLKIRSTKLEDSAMYFCASSEPRTGHTEAFFGQGTRLTVV.